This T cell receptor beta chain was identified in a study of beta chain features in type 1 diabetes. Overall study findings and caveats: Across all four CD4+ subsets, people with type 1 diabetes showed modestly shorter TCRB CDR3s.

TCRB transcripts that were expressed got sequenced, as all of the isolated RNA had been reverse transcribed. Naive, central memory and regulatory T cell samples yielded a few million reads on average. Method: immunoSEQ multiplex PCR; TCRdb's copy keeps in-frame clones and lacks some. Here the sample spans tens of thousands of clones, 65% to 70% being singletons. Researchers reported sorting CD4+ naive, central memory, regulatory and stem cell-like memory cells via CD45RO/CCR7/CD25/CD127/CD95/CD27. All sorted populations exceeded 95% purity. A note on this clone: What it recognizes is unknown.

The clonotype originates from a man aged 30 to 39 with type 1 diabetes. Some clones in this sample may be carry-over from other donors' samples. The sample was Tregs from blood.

Written as DNA, the CDR3 is TGTGCCTGGAGACCCCGAGGGGGCTATAGCAATCAGCCCCAGCATTTT. It translates to CAWRPRGGYSNQPQHF. The J gene is TRBJ1-5, the V gene TRBV30; 7 bases line up with TRBD1. V lost 3 bases and J lost 0; bases outside the gene matches: 8. Germline V lookup: CDR1 GTSNPN, CDR2 SVGIG (reference sequence). The CDR3 is 16 amino acids.